The 19 T cell receptor beta chains below all came from one sample that was sequenced in a study of T cells in Graves' hyperthyroidism and ophthalmopathy. Researchers took RNA transcripts and amplified the TCR beta CDR3 regions from them. The TCR CDR3 was amplified in a first-round RT-PCR using the HTBI primer set. TCRdb ran MiXCR on the multiplex PCR reads and lists one entry per CDR3 protein. The table lists about 840,000 distinct CDR3 sequences, 35% to 40% of them singletons. Sequencing used blood. Every receptor here comes from a man aged 18 to 30 with Graves' hyperthyroidism.

This clonotype has only a few counts. In nucleotides, the CDR3 is TGTGCCAGCAGCTTAAACGACAGGGTGAACACTGAAGCTTTCTTT. Translation: CASSLNDRVNTEAFF. The chain has TRBV7-3 and TRBJ1-1, with TRBD1 matching 7 bases. Unmatched junction bases numbered 2, after V lost 1 base and J lost 0 bases. The CDR3 loop spans 15 amino acids. Germline V gene sequence: CDR1 SGHTA, CDR2 FQGTGA.

This clonotype showed up just a few times. The V and J genes are TRBV20-1 and TRBJ2-7; perhaps TRBD2 as D (6 bases). Per the germline V gene, CDR1 is DFQATT and CDR2 is SNEGSKA (reference sequence). Trimming pared 1 base from V and 1 base from J, leaving 20 bases between. The CDR3 is 17 residues long. CDR3 sequence reads: CSARAFRRERVSYEQYF. In nucleotides, the CDR3 is TGCAGTGCTAGAGCCTTTAGGAGGGAGCGGGTTTCCTACGAGCAGTACTTC.

There are a few counts of this clonotype. CDR3 sequence: CASTGLQNTGELFF. The CDR3 nucleotides read TGTGCCAGTACCGGCCTACAAAACACCGGGGAGCTGTTTTTT. The chain joins TRBV19 to TRBJ2-2; D is unclear. The CDR3 has 14 residues. Trimming removed 7 bases from V and 2 bases from J, with 11 bases in between. Per the germline V gene, CDR1 is LNHDA and CDR2 is SQIVND (reference sequence). Full variable domain (rest looked up from reference TRBV19 and TRBJ2-2): DGGITQSPKYLFRKEGQNVTLSCEQNLNHDAMYWYRQDPGQGLRLIYYSQIVNDFQKGDIAEGYSVSREKKESFPLTVTSAQKNPTAFYLCASTGLQNTGELFFGEGSRLTVL.

This clonotype occurred many times. The chain links TRBV7-2 to TRBJ2-7; tentatively, D is TRBD1 or TRBD2 (6 bases each). The V gene's germline CDR1 is SGHTA and CDR2 FQGNSA. Trimming took off 6 bases at V and 3 bases at J, with 15 bases between the two ends. The CDR3 contains 14 residues. The CDR3: CASRGGDQIYEQYF. CDR3 nucleotide sequence: TGTGCCAGCAGGGGGGGCGATCAGATCTACGAGCAGTACTTC.

V usage is TRBV29-1 and J usage is TRBJ2-7; 8 positions match TRBD2. The CDR3 contains 13 residues. CDR1 SQVTM and CDR2 ANQGSEA come from the germline V gene. The V segment lost 7 bases and the J segment 4 bases; nucleotides outside the gene matches: 9. CDR3 nucleotide sequence: TGCAGCGGAAAAAGCGGGGGCGGGTACGAGCAGTACTTC. Residues: CSGKSGGGYEQYF.

The chain uses TRBV10-2 and TRBJ2-3, with a tentative D call TRBD2 (5 bases). The CDR3 has 16 amino acids. The germline V gene encodes CDR1 WSHSY and CDR2 SAAADI. V dropped 4 bases and J dropped 0 bases, with 14 bases sitting between them. The CDR3 DNA follows: TGCGCCAGCAGTGGATTTTCTAGCATGAGCACAGATACGCAGTATTTT. Protein sequence: CASSGFSSMSTDTQYF.

This clonotype was recorded a few times. This sequence joins TRBV7-9 and TRBJ2-7; no clear D. V was shortened by 2 bases and J by 5 bases, with 7 bases between the two germline ends. The CDR3 consists of 12 residues. Germline values: CDR1 SEHNR, CDR2 FQNEAQ (reference sequence). The DNA of the CDR3 is TGTGCCAGCAGCTTAAGCACTCACGAGCAGTACTTC. It is translated as CASSLSTHEQYF.

Notes on this clonotype: A much bigger clone sits one base away, suggesting this may be a read error. This sequence joins TRBV7-9 and TRBJ2-7, with a tentative D call TRBD1 (5 bases). Between the trimmed V and J ends, which lost 1 base and 5 bases, there was a span of 9 bases. The CDR3 runs to 13 residues. Germline V gene sequence: CDR1 SEHNR, CDR2 FQNEAQ (reference sequence). The CDR3 nucleotides read TGTGCCAGCAGCTTAGTACAGGCGGACGAGCAGTACTTC. This encodes CASSLVQADEQYF.

As concerns this clonotype: It may be a read error: a sequence one base away is much more abundant. This chain connects TRBV12-3 or TRBV12-4 to TRBJ1-5; D is unresolved. V lost 6 bases to trimming and J lost 4 bases, with 16 bases between them. This CDR3 contains 15 residues. The CDR3 sequence: CASSLSRRLNQPQHF. CDR3 in DNA: TGTGCCAGCAGCCTCTCGCGCCGGCTTAATCAGCCCCAGCATTTT.

This clonotype has a count of ten or more. V is TRBV29-1 and J is TRBJ1-4; D gene uncertain. Trimming removed 1 base at V and 0 bases at J, with 12 bases between. The CDR3 has 16 residues. CDR1 and CDR2 from the germline V gene are SQVTM and ANQGSEA. Here the CDR3 reads CSVEGHDSATNEKLFF. The CDR3, as DNA: TGCAGCGTTGAAGGGCACGACTCTGCAACTAATGAAAAACTGTTTTTT.

The chain is built from TRBV10-3 and TRBJ1-5; TRBD1 matches 7 bases. The length of the CDR3 is 15 residues. J was trimmed by 2 bases and V by 10 bases; bases with no gene match: 11. CDR1 is ENHRY, CDR2 SYGVKD, per germline. The CDR3 DNA follows: TGTGCCAGCAGATTACAGGGGTCGGGCAATCAGCCCCAGCATTTT. Its protein is CASRLQGSGNQPQHF.

This clonotype was counted a few times. The chain has TRBV4-1 and TRBJ2-7, with D uncertain. This CDR3 region has 16 residues. Trimming cost V 0 bases and J 6 bases, with 18 bases left between them. From germline, CDR1 is MGHRA and CDR2 YSYEKL. The CDR3 sequence: CASSQEGIGSTSEQYF. CDR3 DNA sequence: TGCGCCAGCAGCCAAGAAGGGATAGGGTCCACTTCCGAGCAGTACTTC.

This clonotype was recorded only once. The CDR3 DNA sequence: TGTGCCAGCAGCGTAGTGGACAGCGATTCCCCTGAAAAACTGTTTTTT. This sequence encodes CASSVVDSDSPEKLFF. The rearrangement uses TRBV9 and TRBJ1-4; the D gene is possibly TRBD1 (6 bases). V gave up 0 bases and J gave up 7 bases, with 16 bases separating them. The CDR3 runs 16 residues. The germline gives CDR1 SGDLS, CDR2 YYNGEE.

This clonotype was seen only once. This may be a read error: a much more frequent sequence differs by one nucleotide. The gene calls are TRBV7-2 and TRBJ1-4; no clear D. V lost 6 bases to trimming and J lost 3 bases, with 11 bases between them. CDR1 SGHTA and CDR2 FQGNSA come from the germline V gene. This CDR3 contains 14 residues. CDR3 coding DNA: TGTGCCAGCAGTTTGGAGATGGCTAATGAAAAACTGTTTTTT. Translated, it gives CASSLEMANEKLFF. Complete variable domain (other parts from reference TRBV7-2 and TRBJ1-4): GAGVSQSPSNKVTEKGKDVELRCDPISGHTALYWYRQSLGQGLEFLIYFQGNSAPDKSGLPSDRFSAERTGGSVSTLTIQRTQQEDSAVYLCASSLEMANEKLFFGSGTQLSVL.

The rearrangement uses TRBV29-1 and TRBJ2-7, with D perhaps matching TRBD1 or TRBD2 (5 bases each). There are 14 residues in the CDR3. Trimming shortened V by 1 base and J by 9 bases, and 19 bases separated the two germline ends. The V gene's germline CDR1 is SQVTM and CDR2 ANQGSEA. The CDR3 loop is CSVEGGTGKGGQYF. CDR3 DNA: TGCAGCGTTGAAGGGGGCACGGGAAAGGGCGGGCAGTACTTC.

As regards this clonotype: A much larger clone is a single base away; this may be a read error. The V call is TRBV20-1, the J call TRBJ1-6; 10 bases agree with TRBD1. Germline-derived CDR1 and CDR2 are DFQATT and SNEGSKA (reference sequence). This CDR3 region has 13 residues. V gave up 7 bases and J gave up 5 bases; unmatched junction bases: 2. This CDR3 reads CSVDRGHNSPLHF. As DNA, the CDR3 is TGCAGTGTTGACAGGGGGCATAATTCACCCCTCCACTTT.

The rearrangement links TRBV4-1 to TRBJ1-3; D ambiguous. The CDR3 totals 16 residues. Germline lookup yields CDR1 MGHRA and CDR2 YSYEKL. V lost 4 bases to trimming and J lost 0 bases, with 13 bases between them. The CDR3 sequence: CASSPSGSNSGNTIYF. The CDR3 DNA is TGCGCCAGCAGCCCATCAGGCTCTAACTCTGGAAACACCATATATTTT.

In its sample, this clonotype was seen many times. This rearrangement joins TRBV29-1 to TRBJ2-7, with 7 bases fitting TRBD2. Germline V lookup: CDR1 SQVTM, CDR2 ANQGSEA. V trimming: 5 bases; J trimming: 0 bases; junction bases outside the gene matches: 13. The CDR3 totals 16 residues. The CDR3 loop is CSVLSGAKGSSYEQYF. The CDR3 DNA reads TGCAGCGTTCTAAGCGGGGCCAAGGGGAGCTCCTACGAGCAGTACTTC.

The CDR3 spells CASSFREYQPQHF. CDR3 nucleotides: TGTGCCAGCAGCTTCCGGGAGTATCAGCCCCAGCATTTT. The chain links TRBV5-5 to TRBJ1-5, with D unresolved. The V gene lost 2 bases and the J gene lost 5 bases, with 8 bases spanning the gap. Germline values: CDR1 SGHKS, CDR2 YYEKEE (reference sequence). CDR3 length equals 13 residues.